The 26 T cell receptor beta chains reported below all come from one sample, sequenced in a study of shared clonotypes between healthy human individuals. Assay: immunoSEQ multiplex PCR; the TCRdb copy retains only in-frame clones and omits some. The sample lists roughly 600,000 clones; roughly 98% were seen once. Naive CD8 populations comprised CD45RO-negative cells positively selected for CCR7, excluding terminally differentiated effector memory CD45RA+ cells. Sequenced sample: naive CD8+ T cells sorted from blood. These receptors originate from a man aged 30 to 45 in good health.

The genes are TRBV7-2 and TRBJ2-3, with 13 bases fitting TRBD2. This CDR3 comprises 17 residues. V lost 4 bases, J lost 3 bases, and 7 bases stayed unmatched. Germline V gives CDR1 SGHTA, CDR2 FQGNSA. CDR3 bases: TGTGCCAGCAGCTCGTTACTAGCGGGAGGGCCGACAGATACGCAGTATTTT. Amino acids: CASSSLLAGGPTDTQYF. Supplemented by reference TRBV7-2 and TRBJ2-3, the full variable domain reads GAGVSQSPSNKVTEKGKDVELRCDPISGHTALYWYRQSLGQGLEFLIYFQGNSAPDKSGLPSDRFSAERTGGSVSTLTIQRTQQEDSAVYLCASSSLLAGGPTDTQYFGPGTRLTVL.

V gene TRBV9 combines with J gene TRBJ2-1; D unresolved. This CDR3 region has 10 residues. CDR1 is SGDLS and CDR2 is YYNGEE in the germline V gene. Deletions cut 4 bases from V and 11 bases from J, with 7 bases between. CDR3 DNA sequence: TGTGCCAGCAGCCCGGGCCAGCAGTTCTTC. It codes for CASSPGQQFF.

The chain uses TRBV5-3 and TRBJ2-2; perhaps TRBD2 as D (7 bases). TRBV5-3 is identified as an open reading frame with a role that is uncertain. This CDR3 is built from 17 residues. The germline V and J ends were trimmed by 6 bases and 3 bases, with 21 bases remaining between them. The CDR3 DNA reads TGTGCCAGAATCCCTCCCGCGGGGGCTGTTGACACCGGGGAGCTGTTTTTT. Protein: CARIPPAGAVDTGELFF.

The CDR3 sequence is CATKGGTEQYF. Here the CDR3 DNA reads TGTGCCACAAAGGGGGGGACAGAGCAGTACTTC. The V gene is TRBV27, the J gene TRBJ2-7; tentatively, D is TRBD2 (7 bases). The V gene lost 10 bases and the J gene lost 7 bases, with 14 bases spanning the gap. The germline V gene has CDR1 MNHEY and CDR2 SMNVEV (reference sequence). The CDR3 spans 11 residues.

The chain combines TRBV7-9 with TRBJ1-5, with D unclear. V dropped 6 bases and J dropped 2 bases, with 8 bases sitting between them. The CDR3 runs 13 residues. The germline V gene has CDR1 SEHNR and CDR2 FQNEAQ (reference sequence). This chain's CDR3 is CASRPDGNQPQHF. For the CDR3, the DNA is TGTGCCAGCAGACCGGACGGCAATCAGCCCCAGCATTTT.

This chain connects TRBV2 to TRBJ2-7; D remains unclear. CDR3 size: 10 residues. The V gene lost 6 bases and the J gene lost 4 bases, with 4 bases spanning the gap. Germline CDR1 is SNHLY and CDR2 is FYNNEI. The CDR3 spells CASRLYEQYF. The CDR3 region has the DNA TGTGCCAGCAGACTTTACGAGCAGTACTTC.

The CDR3 DNA reads TGTGCCAGCACGGCGACAGCCGAGGGGCAGTACTTC. Translating gives CASTATAEGQYF. V is TRBV11-2 and J is TRBJ2-7; D could derive from TRBD1 or TRBD2 (5 bases each). V was trimmed by 7 bases and J by 9 bases, leaving 16 bases between them. In germline, CDR1 is SGHAT, CDR2 FQNNGV. This CDR3 has 12 amino acids.

This chain uses TRBV11-2 with TRBJ1-1; D gene uncertain. Germline CDR1 reads SGHAT; CDR2 reads FQNNGV. There are 13 residues in the CDR3. V lost 1 base and J 5 bases, leaving 8 bases between the germline ends. The CDR3 DNA reads TGTGCCAGCAGCTTAGTAGGGCGGACTGAAGCTTTCTTT. Protein sequence: CASSLVGRTEAFF.

This chain uses TRBV27 with TRBJ1-2; 7 nucleotides line up with TRBD1. V lost 0 bases, J lost 1 base, and 11 bases stayed unmatched. Germline V gene data show CDR1 as MNHEY and CDR2 as SMNVEV (reference sequence). The CDR3 extends over 18 amino acids. CDR3 residues: CASSLSGPRTGLNYGYTF. In DNA, the CDR3 is TGTGCCAGCAGTTTATCGGGGCCTAGGACAGGTCTTAACTATGGCTACACCTTC.

The rearrangement links TRBV4-1 to TRBJ2-1; D gene unclear. With 1 base removed from V and 5 bases from J, the gap between germline ends came to 9 bases. Germline-derived CDR1 and CDR2 are MGHRA and YSYEKL. The CDR3 totals 14 residues. CDR3 sequence: CASSQGPLNNEQFF. In DNA, the CDR3 is TGCGCCAGCAGCCAAGGTCCGTTGAACAATGAGCAGTTCTTC.

The rearrangement joins TRBV5-1 to TRBJ2-2; TRBD2 agrees at 12 bases. After removal of 0 bases from V and 6 bases from J, the junction contained 3 bases not matched to a gene. CDR1 and CDR2 from the germline V gene are SGHRS and YFSETQ. This CDR3 spans 16 amino acids. The CDR3 protein is CASSLVPSGRAGELFF. The DNA of the CDR3 is TGCGCCAGCAGCTTGGTTCCTAGCGGGAGGGCCGGGGAGCTGTTTTTT.

The chain combines TRBV25-1 with TRBJ2-1, with a possible D match to TRBD1 (5 bases). V was pared by 1 base and J by 9 bases, with 13 bases between. CDR3 length equals 14 residues. Germline V gives CDR1 MGHDK, CDR2 SYGVNS. The CDR3 region has the DNA TGTGCCAGCAGTGAATTGGGGCAGGTCATTGAGCAGTTCTTC. Its translation is CASSELGQVIEQFF.

This clone was detected once. CDR3 bases: TGTGCCAGCAGTACCGAGGCGGAGCAGTTCTTC. As protein: CASSTEAEQFF. The rearrangement joins TRBV27 to TRBJ2-1; D is unresolved. V dropped 5 bases and J dropped 10 bases, with 9 bases sitting between them. Per germline, CDR1 MNHEY and CDR2 SMNVEV (reference sequence). The CDR3 has 11 amino acids.

This chain joins TRBV15 and TRBJ2-3, with TRBD2 matching over 7 bases. Germline CDR1 reads LNHNV; CDR2 reads YYDKDF (reference sequence). CDR3 length: 12 residues. Trimming cost V 8 bases and J 6 bases; bases outside gene matches: 5. The CDR3 bases are TGTGCCACCGCGGGGGAGTCGGATACGCAGTATTTT. Translating it yields CATAGESDTQYF.

On this clone: Other DNA sequences in this specimen translate into the identical CDR3. The chain combines TRBV7-9 with TRBJ1-1; the D is unclear. The germline CDR1 and CDR2 sequences are SEHNR and FQNEAQ (reference sequence). The CDR3 has 12 amino acids. With 0 bases removed from V and 8 bases from J, the gap between germline ends came to 7 bases. The DNA of the CDR3 is TGTGCCAGCAGCTTAGCCGGAACGGAAGCTTTCTTT. Translation gives CASSLAGTEAFF.

The rearrangement uses TRBV6-1 and TRBJ2-1; 7 positions agree with TRBD1. Per germline, CDR1 MNHNS and CDR2 SASEGT. V was pared by 4 bases and J by 8 bases, with 11 bases of the junction left unmatched. The CDR3 is 15 residues long. The CDR3 region has the DNA TGTGCCAGCAGTGCCCTGACAGGGATCGAAGATGAGCAGTTCTTC. The encoded protein is CASSALTGIEDEQFF.

A single count supports this clone. J is TRBJ2-7 and V is TRBV18, with D possibly matching TRBD2 (6 bases). CDR3 length equals 12 residues. V was trimmed by 3 bases and J by 6 bases, leaving 9 bases between them. CDR1 is KGHSH, CDR2 LQKENI, per germline. CDR3 DNA: TGTGCCAGCTCACCTTTCGGGGGCGAGCAGTACTTC. It specifies CASSPFGGEQYF.

This rearrangement joins TRBV9 to TRBJ2-7; D gene ambiguous. Germline V gene lookup returns CDR1 SGDLS and CDR2 YYNGEE. The CDR3 has 14 residues. Trimming took off 0 bases at V and 0 bases at J, with 7 bases between the two ends. CDR3 amino acids: CASSVEATSYEQYF. The CDR3 nucleotides read TGTGCCAGCAGCGTAGAGGCCACCTCCTACGAGCAGTACTTC.

This chain links TRBV5-1 with TRBJ1-1; 7 bases match TRBD1. The CDR3 runs to 13 residues. Germline lookup yields CDR1 SGHRS and CDR2 YFSETQ. The junction had 5 bases not matched to a gene; V was cut back by 4 bases and J by 5 bases. The CDR3 reads CASSSRDSTEAFF. CDR3 nucleotides: TGCGCCAGCAGCAGCCGGGACAGTACTGAAGCTTTCTTT.

Comments on this clone: The same CDR3 is also encoded by other DNA sequences in this sample. This chain uses TRBV15 with TRBJ2-1, with a weak D call TRBD1 (6 bases). CDR3 length equals 16 residues. Germline V lookup: CDR1 LNHNV, CDR2 YYDKDF (reference sequence). Trimming removed 0 bases at V and 0 bases at J, with 9 bases between. The CDR3 loop is CATSRDRGSSYNEQFF. The CDR3, as DNA: TGTGCCACCAGCAGAGATAGGGGGAGCTCCTACAATGAGCAGTTCTTC. The complete variable domain, with remaining parts taken from reference TRBV15 and TRBJ2-1, reads DAMVIQNPRYQVTQFGKPVTLSCSQTLNHNVMYWYQQKSSQAPKLLFHYYDKDFNNEADTPDNFQSRRPNTSFCFLDIRSPGLGDTAMYLCATSRDRGSSYNEQFFGPGTRLTVL.

The chain has TRBV7-9 and TRBJ2-7, with D unresolved. The germline V and J ends were trimmed by 5 bases and 7 bases, with 18 bases remaining between them. The CDR3 is made up of 14 amino acids. Germline CDR1 and CDR2: SEHNR and FQNEAQ (reference sequence). CDR3 sequence reads: CASSQVVGLGEQYF. CDR3 coding DNA: TGTGCCAGCAGCCAAGTGGTCGGCTTGGGGGAGCAGTACTTC.

Worth noting for this clone: Other DNA sequences in this sample translate to the same CDR3. The chain uses TRBV7-9 and TRBJ2-2; no firm D call. The CDR3 runs 11 residues. Germline V lookup: CDR1 SEHNR, CDR2 FQNEAQ (reference sequence). Deletions cut 5 bases from V and 5 bases from J, with 3 bases between. For the CDR3, the DNA is TGTGCCAGCAGCCCGACCGGGGAGCTGTTTTTT. Its translation: CASSPTGELFF.

J is TRBJ1-1 and V is TRBV9, with D tentatively TRBD1 (5 bases). Germline lookup yields CDR1 SGDLS and CDR2 YYNGEE. This CDR3 contains 13 residues. V was shortened by 0 bases and J by 7 bases, with 10 bases between the two germline ends. CDR3 nucleotides: TGTGCCAGCAGCGTAGGAGGGACGAATGAAGCTTTCTTT. This encodes CASSVGGTNEAFF.

The gene calls are TRBV28 and TRBJ2-7, with D tentatively TRBD1 (5 bases). Germline loops: CDR1 MDHEN, CDR2 SYDVKM. V was trimmed by 5 bases and J by 2 bases, leaving 13 bases between them. The CDR3 totals 14 residues. CDR3 amino acids: CASSPPQDPYEQYF. CDR3 in DNA: TGTGCCAGCAGTCCCCCACAGGACCCCTACGAGCAGTACTTC.

V is TRBV9 and J is TRBJ2-3, with 7 positions matching TRBD2. CDR1 and CDR2 (germline): SGDLS, YYNGEE. The CDR3 extends over 14 amino acids. J lost 6 bases, V lost 2 bases, and 6 bases had no gene match. The CDR3, as DNA: TGTGCCAGCAGCGTTTTGGCGGGAGACGATACGCAGTATTTT. Translated: CASSVLAGDDTQYF.

The chain joins TRBV19 to TRBJ1-3; D is undetermined. Germline CDR1 reads LNHDA; CDR2 reads SQIVND (reference sequence). Trimming pared 7 bases from V and 0 bases from J, leaving 7 bases between. The length of the CDR3 is 13 residues. CDR3 nucleotide sequence: TGTGCCAGTACATCCCTCTCTGGAAACACCATATATTTT. It codes for CASTSLSGNTIYF.